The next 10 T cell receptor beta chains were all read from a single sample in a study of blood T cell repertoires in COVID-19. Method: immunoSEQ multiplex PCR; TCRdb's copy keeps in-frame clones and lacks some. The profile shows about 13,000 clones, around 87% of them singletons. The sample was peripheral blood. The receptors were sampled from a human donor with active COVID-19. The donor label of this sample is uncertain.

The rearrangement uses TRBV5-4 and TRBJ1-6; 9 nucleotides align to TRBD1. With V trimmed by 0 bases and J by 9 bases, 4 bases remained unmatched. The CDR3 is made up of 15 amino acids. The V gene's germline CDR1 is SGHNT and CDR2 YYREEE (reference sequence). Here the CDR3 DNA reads TGTGCCAGCAGCTTGGGGGGACAGGGTCCTTCACCCCTCCACTTT. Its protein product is CASSLGGQGPSPLHF.

CDR3 amino acids: CASTLSSGGDNEQFF. The DNA of the CDR3 is TGTGCCAGCACCCTGAGTAGCGGGGGGGACAATGAGCAGTTCTTC. This chain joins TRBV4-2 and TRBJ2-1, with 11 bases lining up with TRBD2. Germline V lookup: CDR1 LGHNA, CDR2 YNFKEQ. J was trimmed by 5 bases and V by 7 bases; bases with no gene match: 7. The CDR3 consists of 15 residues.

CDR3 in amino acids: CASSQRGAPLHF. DNA of the CDR3: TGTGCCAGCAGCCAGAGAGGAGCACCCCTCCACTTT. This chain uses TRBV4-2 with TRBJ1-6, with D hard to call. The CDR3 is made up of 12 amino acids. Germline values: CDR1 LGHNA, CDR2 YNFKEQ. The V gene lost 3 bases and the J gene lost 11 bases, with 8 bases spanning the gap.

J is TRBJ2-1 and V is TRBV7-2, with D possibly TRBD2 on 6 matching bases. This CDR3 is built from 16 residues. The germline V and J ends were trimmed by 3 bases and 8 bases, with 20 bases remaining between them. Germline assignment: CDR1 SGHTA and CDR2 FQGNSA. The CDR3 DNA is TGTGCCAGCAGCTTCTGGGCGGGGCAAGATTGGGATGAGCAGTTCTTC. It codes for CASSFWAGQDWDEQFF. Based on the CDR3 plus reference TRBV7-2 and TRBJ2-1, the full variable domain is GAGVSQSPSNKVTEKGKDVELRCDPISGHTALYWYRQSLGQGLEFLIYFQGNSAPDKSGLPSDRFSAERTGGSVSTLTIQRTQQEDSAVYLCASSFWAGQDWDEQFFGPGTRLTVL.

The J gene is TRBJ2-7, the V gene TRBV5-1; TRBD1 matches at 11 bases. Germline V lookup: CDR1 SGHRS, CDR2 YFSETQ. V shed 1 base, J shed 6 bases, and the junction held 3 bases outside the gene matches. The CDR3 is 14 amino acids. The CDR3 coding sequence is TGCGCCAGCAGCTTGCCGGACAGGGGGCTCGAGCAGTACTTC. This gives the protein CASSLPDRGLEQYF.

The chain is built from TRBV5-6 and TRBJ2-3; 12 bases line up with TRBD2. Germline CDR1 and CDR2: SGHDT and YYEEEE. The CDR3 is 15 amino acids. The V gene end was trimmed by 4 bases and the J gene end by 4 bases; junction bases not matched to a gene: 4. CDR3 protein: CASSPSGGAADTQYF. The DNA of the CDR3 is TGTGCCAGCAGCCCTAGCGGGGGGGCTGCAGATACGCAGTATTTT. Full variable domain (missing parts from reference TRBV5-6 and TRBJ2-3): DAGVTQSPTHLIKTRGQQVTLRCSPKSGHDTVSWYQQALGQGPQFIFQYYEEEERQRGNFPDRFSGHQFPNYSSELNVNALLLGDSALYLCASSPSGGAADTQYFGPGTRLTVL.

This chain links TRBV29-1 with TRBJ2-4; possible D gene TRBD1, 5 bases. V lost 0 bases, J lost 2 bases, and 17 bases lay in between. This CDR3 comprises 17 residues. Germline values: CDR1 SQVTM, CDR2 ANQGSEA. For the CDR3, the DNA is TGCAGCGTTGAAGATGACAGTCTGGGTTCGTCCAAAAACATTCAGTACTTC. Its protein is CSVEDDSLGSSKNIQYF.

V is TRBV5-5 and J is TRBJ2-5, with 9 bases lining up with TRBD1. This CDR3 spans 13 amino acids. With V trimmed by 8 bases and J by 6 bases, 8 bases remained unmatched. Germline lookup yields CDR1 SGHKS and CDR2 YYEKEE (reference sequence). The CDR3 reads CASAQGAEKTQYF. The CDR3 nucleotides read TGTGCCAGTGCACAGGGGGCCGAGAAGACCCAGTACTTC.

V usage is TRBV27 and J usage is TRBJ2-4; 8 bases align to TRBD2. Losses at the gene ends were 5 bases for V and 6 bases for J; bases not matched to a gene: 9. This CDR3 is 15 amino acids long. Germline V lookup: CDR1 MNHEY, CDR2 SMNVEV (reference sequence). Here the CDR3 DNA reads TGTGCCAGCAGTCCGGTAGGGCGGGGGGTAAACATTCAGTACTTC. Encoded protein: CASSPVGRGVNIQYF.

The CDR3 sequence is CASSPDRAYNEQFF. DNA for the CDR3: TGTGCCAGCAGTCCAGACAGGGCGTACAATGAGCAGTTCTTC. J is TRBJ2-1 and V is TRBV2, with TRBD1 matching over 7 bases. This CDR3 is built from 14 residues. V lost 5 bases and J lost 4; bases outside the gene matches: 5. Germline V CDR1 and CDR2: SNHLY, FYNNEI. Combining the CDR3 with reference TRBV2 and TRBJ2-1 gives the whole variable domain EPEVTQTPSHQVTQMGQEVILRCVPISNHLYFYWYRQILGQKVEFLVSFYNNEISEKSEIFDDQFSVERPDGSNFTLKIRSTKLEDSAMYFCASSPDRAYNEQFFGPGTRLTVL.